One and the same sample provided the 28 T cell receptor beta chains below, sequenced in a study of blood T cell repertoires in COVID-19. Measured with immunoSEQ multiplex PCR; TCRdb has only the in-frame clones, and not every one. Of around 120,000 clones listed, over 60% were seen once; the top ten hold roughly 4%. The material sequenced was peripheral blood. These receptors were obtained from a woman of 80 years or more with acute or convalescent COVID-19.

CDR3 sequence: CASSLRSGGGDTQYF. CDR3 in DNA: TGTGCCAGCAGCTTGCGTAGCGGGGGGGGAGATACGCAGTATTTT. The chain is built from TRBV5-5 and TRBJ2-3; 11 bases line up with TRBD2. The CDR3 totals 15 residues. CDR1 is SGHKS and CDR2 is YYEKEE in the germline V gene (reference sequence). Trimming cost V 1 base and J 5 bases; bases outside gene matches: 3.

V usage is TRBV3-1 (or the pseudogene TRBV3-2) and J usage is TRBJ1-2; D is unclear. Germline CDR1 LGHDT, CDR2 YNNKEL (reference sequence). V lost 4 bases to trimming and J lost 2 bases, with 8 bases between them. This CDR3 has 13 residues. The CDR3 spells CASSRSINYGYTF. DNA for the CDR3: TGTGCCAGCAGCCGGAGTATAAACTATGGCTACACCTTC.

The V call is TRBV19, the J call TRBJ1-5; D ambiguous. The CDR3 is 14 residues long. In germline, CDR1 is LNHDA, CDR2 SQIVND (reference sequence). Trimming removed 0 bases at V and 8 bases at J, with 11 bases between. CDR3 coding DNA: TGTGCCAGTAGTATAGACGGGTTCAACAAGCCCCAGCATTTT. The encoded protein is CASSIDGFNKPQHF.

The chain uses TRBV5-1 and TRBJ1-2; D possibly corresponds to TRBD1 (5 bases). Germline V gene data show CDR1 as SGHRS and CDR2 as YFSETQ. The CDR3 has 13 amino acids. Trimming took off 4 bases at V and 2 bases at J, with 9 bases between the two ends. CDR3 sequence reads: CASSEDKNYGYTF. The DNA of the CDR3 is TGCGCCAGCAGCGAGGACAAAAACTATGGCTACACCTTC.

V is TRBV4-2 and J is TRBJ2-7; 7 bases are shared with TRBD2. The CDR3 length is 16 residues. Per germline, CDR1 LGHNA and CDR2 YNFKEQ. After removal of 0 bases from V and 4 bases from J, the junction contained 9 bases not matched to a gene. CDR3 loop: CASSQDGPSGNYEQYF. The CDR3 DNA sequence: TGTGCCAGCAGCCAAGATGGCCCTAGCGGCAATTACGAGCAGTACTTC.

This clone was counted between two and nine times. The sample contains more than one DNA sequence encoding this CDR3. The chain recombines TRBV28 with TRBJ1-5, with a tentative D call TRBD1 (5 bases). Trimming cost V 7 bases and J 4 bases, with 14 bases left between them. In germline, CDR1 is MDHEN, CDR2 SYDVKM. The CDR3 totals 14 residues. In nucleotides, the CDR3 is TGTGCCAGCACTCTCGGGGGGGGGAATCAGCCCCAGCATTTT. Translating it yields CASTLGGGNQPQHF.

V usage is TRBV29-1 and J usage is TRBJ2-2; TRBD1 agrees at 8 bases. The CDR3 runs 14 residues. Germline lookup yields CDR1 SQVTM and CDR2 ANQGSEA. V gave up 6 bases and J gave up 4 bases; unmatched junction bases: 7. CDR3 coding DNA: TGCAGCGTCCCTGACAGGGGAGGCACCGGGGAGCTGTTTTTT. Amino acid sequence: CSVPDRGGTGELFF.

The chain combines TRBV7-6 with TRBJ2-1, with 12 bases identical to TRBD2. CDR1 is SGHVS and CDR2 is FNYEAQ in the germline V gene. This CDR3 comprises 15 residues. V lost 5 bases, J lost 8 bases, and 7 bases stayed unmatched. The CDR3 spells CASSDRLAGVYEQFF. CDR3 in DNA: TGTGCCAGCAGCGACCGACTAGCGGGAGTATATGAGCAGTTCTTC.

The chain combines TRBV7-9 with TRBJ2-1, with 8 bases that match TRBD2. The ends lost 3 bases at V and 3 bases at J; junction bases unmatched: 7. Per the germline V gene, CDR1 is SEHNR and CDR2 is FQNEAQ (reference sequence). The CDR3 sequence is 16 residues long. CDR3 region: CASSLYGRGNYNEQFF. The CDR3 DNA follows: TGTGCCAGCAGCTTGTACGGGAGGGGTAACTACAATGAGCAGTTCTTC.

The gene calls are TRBV19 and TRBJ2-7, with D possibly matching TRBD1 (6 bases). The CDR3 has 13 amino acids. Trimming pared 5 bases from V and 2 bases from J, leaving 10 bases between. Germline CDR1 reads LNHDA; CDR2 reads SQIVND (reference sequence). The CDR3 DNA sequence: TGTGCCAGTAGTGCCACAGGGACCTACGAGCAGTACTTC. It is translated as CASSATGTYEQYF.

This clone was seen once. The genes are TRBV3-1 (or the pseudogene TRBV3-2) and TRBJ1-3; D might be TRBD1 (6 bases). The CDR3 is 16 residues long. Trimming took 2 bases from V and 4 from J, leaving 15 bases between them. The V gene's germline CDR1 is LGHDT and CDR2 YNNKEL (reference sequence). The CDR3 here is CASSQLTGPPGNTIYF. The DNA of the CDR3 is TGTGCCAGCAGCCAACTTACAGGGCCCCCGGGAAACACCATATATTTT.

This chain uses TRBV2 with TRBJ1-6, with 7 bases fitting TRBD1. The J segment lost 9 bases and the V segment lost 7 bases, leaving 9 bases of the junction unmatched. This CDR3 is 14 amino acids long. CDR1 is SNHLY and CDR2 is FYNNEI in the germline V gene. The CDR3 loop reads CASKTGVEGSPLHF. As DNA, the CDR3 is TGTGCCAGCAAAACAGGGGTAGAGGGTTCACCCCTCCACTTT.

V gene TRBV7-6 combines with J gene TRBJ2-1; a possible D gene is TRBD2 (5 bases). The V and J ends lost 4 bases and 8 bases respectively, with 12 bases between them. This CDR3 has 13 amino acids. Germline-derived CDR1 and CDR2 are SGHVS and FNYEAQ. CDR3 DNA sequence: TGTGCCAGCAGCTCCCAAATGGGAGATGAGCAGTTCTTC. Translating it yields CASSSQMGDEQFF.

This chain joins TRBV19 and TRBJ1-5; D possibly corresponds to TRBD1 (5 bases). V was trimmed by 9 bases and J by 7 bases, leaving 16 bases between them. Germline CDR1 and CDR2: LNHDA and SQIVND (reference sequence). The length of the CDR3 is 13 residues. The CDR3 reads CASEAGEGQPQHF. In DNA, the CDR3 is TGTGCCAGCGAGGCGGGGGAGGGACAGCCCCAGCATTTT.

There are a few counts of this clone. The J gene is TRBJ2-7, the V gene TRBV6-2 or TRBV6-3; TRBD2 aligns across 11 bases. The CDR3 is 15 amino acids. V shed 2 bases and J 6 bases; nucleotides not matched to a gene: 6. CDR1 and CDR2 from the germline V gene are MNHEY and SVGEGT. CDR3 nucleotides: TGTGCCAGCAGTTACCCAACTAGCGGGAGTCGCGAGCAGTACTTC. Residues: CASSYPTSGSREQYF.

The rearrangement joins TRBV7-2 to TRBJ1-2, with D possibly being TRBD1 (5 bases). Germline assignment: CDR1 SGHTA and CDR2 FQGNSA. CDR3 length: 15 residues. V shed 1 base and J shed 2 bases, with 11 bases lying between them. The CDR3 region is CASSLVLGGNYGYTF. The CDR3 nucleotides read TGTGCCAGCAGCTTAGTGTTGGGGGGAAACTATGGCTACACCTTC. Drawing the rest from reference TRBV7-2 and TRBJ1-2, the complete variable domain is GAGVSQSPSNKVTEKGKDVELRCDPISGHTALYWYRQSLGQGLEFLIYFQGNSAPDKSGLPSDRFSAERTGGSVSTLTIQRTQQEDSAVYLCASSLVLGGNYGYTFGSGTRLTVV.

This sequence joins TRBV15 and TRBJ1-1; D is possibly TRBD1 (5 bases). The V gene lost 4 bases and the J gene lost 0 bases, with 12 bases spanning the gap. This CDR3 has 15 amino acids. Germline V gives CDR1 LNHNV, CDR2 YYDKDF (reference sequence). The CDR3 nucleotides read TGTGCCACCAGCAAAGAGCGGGGGTTGAACACTGAAGCTTTCTTT. Amino acids: CATSKERGLNTEAFF.

This clone was picked up one time. V is TRBV4-3 and J is TRBJ2-7; 7 bases are a match to TRBD2. This CDR3 is built from 18 residues. V trimming: 1 base; J trimming: 0 bases; junction bases outside the gene matches: 12. CDR1 and CDR2 (germline): LGHNA, YSLEER. As DNA, the CDR3 is TGCGCCAGCAGCCAAGCCCTCCCCGGGACTACCACCTCCTACGAGCAGTACTTC. Translating it yields CASSQALPGTTTSYEQYF.

V gene TRBV6-5 combines with J gene TRBJ1-4; a weak D match, TRBD1 (6 bases). Trimming took off 7 bases at V and 8 bases at J, with 11 bases between the two ends. The CDR3 is 12 residues long. Germline V gene data show CDR1 as MNHEY and CDR2 as SVGAGI. CDR3 loop: CASMAGDEKLFF. CDR3 DNA sequence: TGTGCCAGCATGGCAGGGGACGAAAAACTGTTTTTT.

The chain recombines TRBV7-2 with TRBJ2-1, with TRBD1 matching over 8 bases. The ends lost 4 bases at V and 2 bases at J; junction bases unmatched: 7. Per the germline V gene, CDR1 is SGHTA and CDR2 is FQGNSA. This CDR3 is built from 16 residues. This CDR3 is CASSSHDRGTYNEQFF. In nucleotides, the CDR3 is TGTGCCAGCAGCTCCCACGACAGGGGAACCTACAATGAGCAGTTCTTC.

This clone has more than one count but fewer than ten. The rearrangement joins TRBV15 to TRBJ1-1, with 7 bases fitting TRBD1. Losses at the gene ends were 4 bases for V and 0 bases for J; bases not matched to a gene: 5. The germline V gene encodes CDR1 LNHNV and CDR2 YYDKDF (reference sequence). The CDR3 extends over 15 amino acids. Written as DNA, the CDR3 is TGTGCCACCAGCACCGGGGACAGATTGAACACTGAAGCTTTCTTT. It yields the protein CATSTGDRLNTEAFF.

The chain employs TRBV4-2 and TRBJ2-3, with D perhaps matching TRBD2 (6 bases). Between the trimmed V and J ends, which lost 4 bases and 0 bases, there was a span of 17 bases. The V gene's germline CDR1 is LGHNA and CDR2 YNFKEQ. The CDR3 consists of 17 residues. Here the CDR3 DNA reads TGTGCCAGCAGCCGAACGTTCGGGAGCTCTAGCACAGATACGCAGTATTTT. As protein: CASSRTFGSSSTDTQYF.

The rearrangement uses TRBV7-8 and TRBJ1-2; 8 nucleotides match TRBD1. This CDR3 region has 16 residues. CDR1 is SGHVS and CDR2 is FQNEAQ in the germline V gene. The V gene end was trimmed by 1 base and the J gene end by 4 bases; junction bases not matched to a gene: 8. The CDR3 here is CASSLGLRGQGYGYTF. The DNA for the CDR3 is TGTGCCAGCAGCTTAGGACTCAGGGGGCAGGGCTATGGCTACACCTTC.

The V call is TRBV4-3, the J call TRBJ1-6, with 10 bases matching TRBD1. V trimming: 4 bases; J trimming: 9 bases; junction bases outside the gene matches: 3. The V gene's germline CDR1 is LGHNA and CDR2 YSLEER. CDR3 size: 14 residues. This CDR3 reads CASSLGQGGSPLHF. For the CDR3, the DNA is TGCGCCAGCAGCCTCGGACAGGGGGGTTCACCCCTCCACTTT.

The chain uses TRBV7-3 and TRBJ2-1; D may be TRBD2 (5 bases). The CDR3 totals 12 residues. Germline values: CDR1 SGHTA, CDR2 FQGTGA. The V end was cut by 5 bases, the J end by 6 bases, with 8 bases between. In DNA form, the CDR3 reads TGTGCCAGCAGCCCCGGAGGCAATGAGCAGTTCTTC. Residues: CASSPGGNEQFF. Complete variable domain (other parts from reference TRBV7-3 and TRBJ2-1): GAGVSQTPSNKVTEKGKYVELRCDPISGHTALYWYRQSLGQGPEFLIYFQGTGAADDSGLPNDRFFAVRPEGSVSTLKIQRTERGDSAVYLCASSPGGNEQFFGPGTRLTVL.

The chain carries TRBV5-1 and TRBJ2-3; the match to TRBD2 covers 9 bases. Germline CDR1 is SGHRS and CDR2 is YFSETQ. This CDR3 contains 20 residues. With 2 bases clipped from V and 5 bases from J, the junction kept 21 bases outside the gene matches. CDR3 in DNA: TGCGCCAGCAGCTTCCTTCCAGGGGTAGCGGGGGCCTTTGGGGGAGATACGCAGTATTTT. This translates into CASSFLPGVAGAFGGDTQYF.

The chain links TRBV5-1 to TRBJ2-3; D is undetermined. The length of the CDR3 is 13 residues. CDR1 and CDR2 (germline): SGHRS, YFSETQ. Trimming cost V 0 bases and J 6 bases, with 8 bases left between them. The CDR3 here is CASSLDFPDTQYF. The DNA for the CDR3 is TGCGCCAGCAGCTTGGACTTTCCCGATACGCAGTATTTT.

This clone was counted only a few times. The chain joins TRBV2 to TRBJ1-5; D gene unclear. The CDR3 sequence is 14 residues long. Deletions cut 4 bases from V and 6 bases from J, with 13 bases between. The germline V gene encodes CDR1 SNHLY and CDR2 FYNNEI. The CDR3 DNA sequence: TGTGCCAGCAGTGCACAGTTACAAGGTCAGCCCCAGCATTTT. Amino acids: CASSAQLQGQPQHF.